This TCR beta chain was found in a study of Graves' ophthalmopathy and Graves' hyperthyroidism. Study background: Investigators collected peripheral blood at initial diagnosis, before any treatment was given. Findings and limits, study-wide: In blood, most expanded thyroid clonotypes above 0.001 frequency were also detected.

With respect to this clonotype: Its antigen is currently unknown.

The PBMCs used were ones drawn from 9.5 to 10 ml of fresh peripheral blood. V was clipped by 1 base and J by 2 bases, with 12 bases between them. Germline CDR1 and CDR2: LNHNV and YYDKDF (reference sequence). CDR3 length: 15 amino acids. Scientists amplified the TCR beta CDR3 regions from RNA transcripts. An initial RT-PCR round employing HTBI primers preceded a second-round multiplex PCR. TCRdb passed the multiplex PCR reads through MiXCR, listing each CDR3 protein once. The table records about 640,000 distinct CDR3 sequences, about 38% of them present only once. The chain employs TRBV15 and TRBJ2-7; D possibly uses TRBD1 or TRBD2 (5 bases each). Input material: peripheral blood. The receptor was isolated from an adult man with Graves' ophthalmopathy. Written as DNA, the CDR3 is TGTGCCACCAGCAGAGTCCGGGACGGACCCTACGAGCAGTACTTC. Translation gives CATSRVRDGPYEQYF.